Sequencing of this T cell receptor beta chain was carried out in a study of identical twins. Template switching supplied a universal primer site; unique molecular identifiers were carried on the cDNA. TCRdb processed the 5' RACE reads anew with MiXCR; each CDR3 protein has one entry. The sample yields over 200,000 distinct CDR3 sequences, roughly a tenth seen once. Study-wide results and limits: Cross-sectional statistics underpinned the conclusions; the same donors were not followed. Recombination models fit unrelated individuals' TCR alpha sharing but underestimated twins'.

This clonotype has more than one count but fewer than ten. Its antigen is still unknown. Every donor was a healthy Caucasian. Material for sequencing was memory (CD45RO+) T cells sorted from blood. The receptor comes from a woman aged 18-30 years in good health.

CDR3 region: CASSPHRDRGTQYF. The CDR3 DNA reads TGTGCCAGCAGTCCCCACAGGGACAGGGGGACGCAGTATTTT. The rearrangement links TRBV12-3 or TRBV12-4 to TRBJ2-3, with 11 bases identical to TRBD1. The J segment lost 9 bases and the V segment lost 5 bases, leaving 7 bases of the junction unmatched. CDR3 length: 14 residues.